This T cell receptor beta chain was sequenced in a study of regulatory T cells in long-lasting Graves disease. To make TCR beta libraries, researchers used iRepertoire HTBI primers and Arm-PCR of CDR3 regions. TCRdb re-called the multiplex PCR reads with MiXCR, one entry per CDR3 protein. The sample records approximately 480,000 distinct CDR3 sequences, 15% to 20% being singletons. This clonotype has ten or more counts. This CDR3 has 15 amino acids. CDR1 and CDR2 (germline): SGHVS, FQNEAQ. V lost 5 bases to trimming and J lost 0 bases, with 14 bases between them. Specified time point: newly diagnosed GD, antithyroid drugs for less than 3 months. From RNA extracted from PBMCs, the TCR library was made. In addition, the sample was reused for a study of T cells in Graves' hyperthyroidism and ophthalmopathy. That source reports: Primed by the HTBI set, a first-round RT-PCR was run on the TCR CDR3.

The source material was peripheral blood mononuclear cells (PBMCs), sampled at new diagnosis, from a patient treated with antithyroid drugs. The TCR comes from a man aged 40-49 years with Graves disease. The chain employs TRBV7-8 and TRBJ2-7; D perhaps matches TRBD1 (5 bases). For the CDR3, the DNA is TGTGCCAGCAGCCCCGTCAGGGTGGCCTCCTACGAGCAGTACTTC. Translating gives CASSPVRVASYEQYF.